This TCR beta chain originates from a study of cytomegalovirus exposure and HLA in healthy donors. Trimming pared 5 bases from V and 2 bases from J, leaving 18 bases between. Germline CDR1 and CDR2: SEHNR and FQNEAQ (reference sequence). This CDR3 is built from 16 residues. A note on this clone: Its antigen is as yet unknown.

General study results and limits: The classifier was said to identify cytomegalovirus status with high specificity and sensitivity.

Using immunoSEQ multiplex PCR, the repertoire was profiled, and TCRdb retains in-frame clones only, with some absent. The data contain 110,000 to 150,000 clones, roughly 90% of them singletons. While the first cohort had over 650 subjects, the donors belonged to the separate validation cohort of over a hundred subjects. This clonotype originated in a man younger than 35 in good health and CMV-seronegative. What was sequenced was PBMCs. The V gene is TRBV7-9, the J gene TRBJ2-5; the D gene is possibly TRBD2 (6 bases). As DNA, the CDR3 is TGTGCCAGCAGCGGGGTTGGGGGGATCACACAAGAGACCCAGTACTTC. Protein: CASSGVGGITQETQYF.